The present entry profiles one TCR beta chain with its context. Its target antigen remains unknown. Sequence at one end of the junction differs from germline and may be a read error. These data are taken from a study of tumor-infiltrating lymphocytes in primary liver carcinoma (dated by TCRdb to 2015 to 2018). Regarding the research as a whole: Hepatocellular carcinoma (four) or combined HCC and intrahepatic cholangiocarcinoma (one) was present in the five patients, who were three men and two women aged 30 to 69 years. The tumors of the five patients were staged as T1-T3 N0M0, with maximum diameters ranging from roughly 4.2 to 10 cm. Each sample produced about 3.5 to 7.13 million productive TCRbeta reads, and read depth showed no significant difference between tissue types. Across five regions of each liver tumor, along with adjacent normal tissue and blood, the study brought together TCRbeta repertoire sequencing, expression microarrays and whole-exome sequencing. A total of roughly 35 specimens from 5 patients, comprising 25 or so tumor regions, 5 adjacent noncancerous liver tissues and 5 peripheral blood samples, were covered by TCRbeta repertoire sequencing. The roughly 27 tumor region samples were profiled with Agilent mRNA microarrays so that TCRbeta repertoire diversity could be related to the local molecular phenotype. Repertoires from technical replicates were highly reproducible, with mean shared-clone rates about 0.88 and correlation coefficients above 0.95. Study-level results and caveats: The study included only five patients, and the authors note findings should be validated in a larger study. Because only the TCR beta chain was sequenced and unpaired alpha chains were not captured, true repertoire diversity is likely underestimated. The top 250 clones accounted for a significantly greater share of the repertoire in tumors than in blood (p = 0.039). Just about 8-25% of top clones turned up in all five regions of a tumor, which suggests spatial heterogeneity among tumor-infiltrating T cells. Consistent with antigen-driven expansion, pairs of tumor regions showed higher repertoire overlap (mean around 35%) than either tumor-adjacent pairs (approximately 17%) or tumor-blood pairs (about 14%). Comparison of CD4+ and CD8+ T cell repertoires was precluded by the use of bulk unsorted samples.

A constant-region primer and ProtoScript II reverse transcriptase were used to reverse-transcribe TCRbeta-specific cDNA from approximately 450 ng total RNA. The TCRbeta libraries were prepared through three rounds of nested multiplex PCR following a slightly modified ARM-PCR procedure. Multiplex TRBV1-TRBV30 forward primers and a Cbeta reverse primer were used in the first two PCR rounds, each of which was run for around 10 cycles. A final 25-cycle PCR with Deep VentR polymerase added sample barcodes and Illumina adapters. Before sequencing, amplicons of 200-500 bp were gel-purified using a QIAquick gel extraction kit. An Illumina HiSeq 2500 was used to sequence the TCRbeta amplicons, generating 250-bp paired-end reads. On the authors' methods: To recover full CDR3 sequences, reads were quality-trimmed using Trimmomatic v0.33 and paired reads were then merged using FLASH v1.2.11. V, D and J germline segments were assigned to the rearranged TCRbeta sequences using MiGEC v1.2.1b. Clonotype statistics and Shannon-Wiener diversity indices were computed with VDJtools v1.0.0. Except for diversity analysis, only the 250 most abundant clonotypes of each sample were used in subsequent analyses to reduce sampling bias. TCRdb handled the public reads itself, with Q25 trimming in fastp and clone calling in MiXCR, and kept productive beta chains. Each record represents a unique CDR3 protein, reported with the most common genes and DNA among its rows. TCRdb, not the original authors, processed these V and J calls. The sample table holds 90,000 to 100,000 distinct CDR3 sequences, of which roughly 69% were seen once. The biggest ten clones account for around 9.1% of the sample.

The CDR3 spans 16 residues, from the cysteine through the phenylalanine. The kept DNA is CDR3 alone, 48 bases in frame from the first base. The germline V gene specifies MDHEN as CDR1 and SYDVKM as CDR2. Total RNA and DNA were co-extracted without cell sorting from around 20-30 mg of bulk tissue using the AllPrep DNA/RNA mini kit. Between late 2015 and March 2016, roughly 5 patients in China with histopathologically diagnosed primary liver carcinoma had their tumors surgically resected. At the time of sampling, the patients were treatment-naive and had chronic HBV infection. Each tumor was sampled at five spatially separated regions: the tumor centre plus the superior, inferior, left-lateral and right-lateral poles. More than 85% viable tumor cells were found by histology in every tumor sample. Each fresh piece of tumor and adjacent tissue was cut in two, with one half stored in RNAlater at -80 degrees C and the other half sent for histology.

Sequenced input: liver tumor tissue from sampling region 5. According to the study, the label for this sample's cell subset or site signals: tumor region T5, tumor centre. The rearranged segments are TRBV28 and TRBJ2-7, with 9 middle bases fitting TRBD1. The source is a woman aged 60 to 75 with primary liver carcinoma and hepatitis B virus infection. The DNA sequence reads TGTGCCAGGGTGCCAAACGGGACAGGGATCTTCTACGGGCAGTACTTC. Its translation reads: CARVPNGTGIFYGQYF.